This entry lists 25 T cell receptor beta chains sequenced from one sample in a study of cytomegalovirus exposure and HLA in healthy donors. The PCR contained 60 Vbeta and 13 Jbeta primers. The assay was immunoSEQ multiplex PCR, and TCRdb's table has in-frame clones only and misses some. Of 150,000 to 200,000 clones listed, 77% are singletons. Sequencing used PBMCs. Receptors were obtained from a male donor in good health and CMV-seropositive.

V gene TRBV2 combines with J gene TRBJ2-3; TRBD1 is a possible D gene (5 bases). The CDR3 extends over 14 amino acids. Per the germline V gene, CDR1 is SNHLY and CDR2 is FYNNEI. The V and J ends lost 4 bases and 0 bases respectively, with 8 bases between them. Here the CDR3 reads CASSGTGSTDTQYF. DNA for the CDR3: TGTGCCAGCAGTGGAACAGGTAGCACAGATACGCAGTATTTT.

V usage is TRBV5-8 and J usage is TRBJ1-3; 8 bases are shared with TRBD1. V trimming: 2 bases; J trimming: 2 bases; junction bases outside the gene matches: 9. The CDR3 runs to 17 residues. The V gene's germline CDR1 is SGHTS and CDR2 YDEGEE. DNA for the CDR3: TGTGCCAGCAGCTTACCGGGACAGGCAACGGCTGGAAACACCATATATTTT. This translates into CASSLPGQATAGNTIYF.

In nucleotides, the CDR3 is TGTGCCAGCAGTGTTCATTCCGGGACAGTAAACACCGGGGAGCTGTTTTTT. Amino acids: CASSVHSGTVNTGELFF. This chain links TRBV6-1 with TRBJ2-2, with 7 bases lining up with TRBD1. The CDR3 has 17 residues. The germline V gene has CDR1 MNHNS and CDR2 SASEGT. Trimming took 4 bases from V and 2 from J; bases not matched to a gene: 10.

The chain is built from TRBV9 and TRBJ2-4, with D perhaps matching TRBD2 (6 bases). Germline CDR1 is SGDLS and CDR2 is YYNGEE. The CDR3 consists of 14 residues. Trimming shortened V by 0 bases and J by 4 bases, and 8 bases separated the two germline ends. Here the CDR3 reads CASSVDAGKNIQYF. The CDR3 nucleotides are TGTGCCAGCAGCGTAGATGCGGGAAAAAACATTCAGTACTTC.

This rearrangement joins TRBV9 to TRBJ2-3; maybe TRBD1 (5 bases). Trimming removed 5 bases from V and 6 bases from J, with 25 bases in between. Germline CDR1 SGDLS, CDR2 YYNGEE. The CDR3 has 17 residues. The CDR3 DNA is TGTGCCAGCAGTAATCCTAGACTTAGACAGAAGGAGGATACGCAGTATTTT. Translating gives CASSNPRLRQKEDTQYF.

V usage is TRBV6-1 and J usage is TRBJ2-1; possible D gene TRBD2, 6 bases. CDR3 length: 13 amino acids. Trimming left V 3 bases short and J 6 bases short, with 9 bases between. CDR1 is MNHNS and CDR2 is SASEGT in the germline V gene. The CDR3 loop reads CASSDRDFNEQFF. Written as DNA, the CDR3 is TGTGCCAGCAGTGACCGGGACTTCAATGAGCAGTTCTTC.

J is TRBJ2-3 and V is TRBV4-1; 8 positions match TRBD2. Per germline, CDR1 MGHRA and CDR2 YSYEKL. There are 18 residues in the CDR3. After removal of 2 bases from V and 4 bases from J, the junction contained 14 bases not matched to a gene. CDR3 in amino acids: CASSQRDLGAGGPDTQYF. As DNA, the CDR3 is TGCGCCAGCAGCCAAAGGGATCTGGGGGCGGGGGGACCAGATACGCAGTATTTT.

The V call is TRBV7-9, the J call TRBJ2-3; D gene ambiguous. The ends were cut back, 2 bases at V and 3 bases at J, with 6 bases in the middle. Per germline, CDR1 SEHNR and CDR2 FQNEAQ (reference sequence). The CDR3 sequence is 13 residues long. The CDR3, as DNA: TGTGCCAGCAGCTTAAAGGAGACAGATACGCAGTATTTT. Translation: CASSLKETDTQYF.

The chain has TRBV7-9 and TRBJ2-2; D gene uncertain. The length of the CDR3 is 14 residues. CDR1 SEHNR and CDR2 FQNEAQ come from the germline V gene (reference sequence). With 3 bases removed from V and 0 bases from J, the gap between germline ends came to 5 bases. This CDR3 reads CASSFQANTGELFF. CDR3 nucleotides: TGTGCCAGCAGCTTCCAGGCGAACACCGGGGAGCTGTTTTTT.

The chain couples TRBV11-2 to TRBJ2-7, with 7 bases matching TRBD2. V trimming: 5 bases; J trimming: 4 bases; junction bases outside the gene matches: 2. Looked up from germline, CDR1 is SGHAT and CDR2 is FQNNGV. The CDR3 has 12 residues. CDR3 bases: TGTGCCAGCAGCGGGGGGGGATACGAGCAGTACTTC. Its protein is CASSGGGYEQYF.

The chain joins TRBV12-5 to TRBJ2-7, with 9 bases lining up with TRBD2. Germline V gives CDR1 LGHNT, CDR2 FRNRAP. Trimming took 1 base from V and 5 from J; bases not matched to a gene: 6. This CDR3 has 15 residues. The CDR3 sequence: CASGLGAGGNDEQYF. The CDR3 DNA reads TGTGCTAGTGGTTTGGGGGCGGGGGGGAATGACGAGCAGTACTTC. Together with reference TRBV12-5 and TRBJ2-7, the CDR3 gives the full variable domain: DARVTQTPRHKVTEMGQEVTMRCQPILGHNTVFWYRQTMMQGLELLAYFRNRAPLDDSGMPKDRFSAEMPDATLATLKIQPSEPRDSAVYFCASGLGAGGNDEQYFGPGTRLTVT.

The chain employs TRBV30 and TRBJ2-2; TRBD1 agrees at 7 bases. The V segment lost 1 base and the J segment 3 bases; nucleotides outside the gene matches: 2. Germline V gene data show CDR1 as GTSNPN and CDR2 as SVGIG (reference sequence). CDR3 length: 14 residues. The CDR3 sequence: CAWSGQGDTGELFF. The CDR3 DNA follows: TGTGCCTGGAGTGGCCAGGGGGACACCGGGGAGCTGTTTTTT.

On this clone itself: A junction end diverges from the germline sequence, so it may reflect a read error. The V gene is TRBV10-3, the J gene TRBJ1-5; D is ambiguous. Germline CDR1 and CDR2: ENHRY and SYGVKD. The CDR3 loop spans 13 amino acids. CDR3 bases: TGTGCCATCAGTGAGGTTAGCGATCAGCCCCAGCATTTT. Its translation is CAISEVSDQPQHF.

The chain is built from TRBV9 and TRBJ2-3, with D possibly matching TRBD2 (6 bases). The CDR3 loop spans 16 amino acids. Germline-derived CDR1 and CDR2 are SGDLS and YYNGEE. Between the trimmed V and J ends, which lost 4 bases and 3 bases, there was a span of 18 bases. The CDR3 DNA reads TGTGCCAGCAGCTCCCATCTGGCGGGGCGGACAGATACGCAGTATTTT. This encodes CASSSHLAGRTDTQYF.

This clone has only a few counts. The V gene is TRBV5-1, the J gene TRBJ2-4; D is undetermined. V lost 0 bases to trimming and J lost 0 bases, with 7 bases between them. Germline CDR1 is SGHRS and CDR2 is YFSETQ. The CDR3 contains 15 residues. The CDR3 reads CASSLGALAKNIQYF. CDR3 DNA: TGCGCCAGCAGCTTGGGGGCGTTAGCCAAAAACATTCAGTACTTC.

The gene calls are TRBV19 and TRBJ1-6; D uncertain. V was trimmed by 2 bases and J by 13 bases, leaving 6 bases between them. This CDR3 spans 11 amino acids. Germline V CDR1 and CDR2: LNHDA, SQIVND (reference sequence). CDR3 sequence (DNA): TGTGCCAGTAGTATATCGGGGCCCCTCCACTTT. Protein product: CASSISGPLHF.

The chain carries TRBV5-5 and TRBJ1-1; no firm D call. CDR3 length: 15 residues. Trimming removed 0 bases at V and 1 base at J, with 10 bases between. Germline V gene lookup returns CDR1 SGHKS and CDR2 YYEKEE (reference sequence). The CDR3 here is CASSLALMRNTEAFF. As DNA, the CDR3 is TGTGCCAGCAGCTTGGCCCTTATGCGGAACACTGAAGCTTTCTTT.

This chain's CDR3 is CAWSSPINEQFF. The CDR3 DNA reads as TGTGCCTGGAGCTCCCCTATAAATGAGCAGTTCTTC. The gene calls are TRBV30 and TRBJ2-1; no reliable D call. Per germline, CDR1 GTSNPN and CDR2 SVGIG (reference sequence). V was pared by 3 bases and J by 7 bases, with 10 bases between. This CDR3 contains 12 residues.

This chain connects TRBV21-1 to TRBJ2-2; TRBD2 reflects the table's D call only, with no check against the DNA. TRBV21-1 is a pseudogene. This CDR3 is built from 18 residues. CDR3 nucleotide sequence: TGTGCCAGCAGCAACCCTAGCGGGGCCGCCTTCAACACCGGGGAGCTGTTTTTT. Residues: CASSNPSGAAFNTGELFF.

The V call is TRBV6-5, the J call TRBJ2-5; 9 bases fit TRBD1. Germline lookup yields CDR1 MNHEY and CDR2 SVGAGI. This CDR3 contains 15 residues. Trimming cost V 6 bases and J 5 bases; bases outside gene matches: 10. In DNA form, the CDR3 reads TGTGCCAGCAGCGGAGGGGGACAGGGAGGGGAGACCCAGTACTTC. It yields the protein CASSGGGQGGETQYF.

This sequence joins TRBV4-1 and TRBJ1-6, with D possibly matching TRBD1 (6 bases). V lost 0 bases and J lost 7, with 10 bases in between. The germline V gene has CDR1 MGHRA and CDR2 YSYEKL. The CDR3 length is 15 residues. The CDR3 nucleotides read TGCGCCAGCAGCCAAGAAACAGGGACGAATTCACCCCTCCACTTT. Its translation: CASSQETGTNSPLHF.

The chain recombines TRBV19 with TRBJ2-3, with 8 bases matching TRBD2. The germline V gene has CDR1 LNHDA and CDR2 SQIVND (reference sequence). The J segment lost 3 bases and the V segment lost 7 bases, leaving 6 bases of the junction unmatched. This CDR3 has 14 amino acids. The CDR3 loop reads CASTRTSSTDTQYF. Here the CDR3 DNA reads TGTGCCAGTACCAGGACTAGCTCAACAGATACGCAGTATTTT.

The chain couples TRBV5-1 to TRBJ2-3; 11 bases match TRBD1. The junction had 6 bases not matched to a gene; V was cut back by 4 bases and J by 5 bases. This CDR3 is built from 15 residues. Germline values: CDR1 SGHRS, CDR2 YFSETQ. CDR3 in DNA: TGCGCCAGCAGCCCAAGAGGGACAGGGGGAGATACGCAGTATTTT. This encodes CASSPRGTGGDTQYF.

The genes are TRBV27 and TRBJ2-7; no reliable D call. Trimming cost V 2 bases and J 0 bases, with 11 bases left between them. The germline gives CDR1 MNHEY, CDR2 SMNVEV (reference sequence). The CDR3 is 15 residues long. The CDR3 sequence is CASSLRGYASYEQYF. In nucleotides, the CDR3 is TGTGCCAGCAGTTTACGCGGATACGCCTCCTACGAGCAGTACTTC.

This clone was recorded only once. The chain has TRBV4-3 and TRBJ2-2, with 9 bases lining up with TRBD2. This CDR3 is 20 amino acids long. The V segment lost 1 base and the J segment 2 bases; nucleotides outside the gene matches: 14. The germline CDR1 and CDR2 sequences are LGHNA and YSLEER. In nucleotides, the CDR3 is TGCGCCAGCAGCCAAGCCCCTCCGGGGAGCGGGGGGCTTAACACCGGGGAGCTGTTTTTT. This gives the protein CASSQAPPGSGGLNTGELFF.